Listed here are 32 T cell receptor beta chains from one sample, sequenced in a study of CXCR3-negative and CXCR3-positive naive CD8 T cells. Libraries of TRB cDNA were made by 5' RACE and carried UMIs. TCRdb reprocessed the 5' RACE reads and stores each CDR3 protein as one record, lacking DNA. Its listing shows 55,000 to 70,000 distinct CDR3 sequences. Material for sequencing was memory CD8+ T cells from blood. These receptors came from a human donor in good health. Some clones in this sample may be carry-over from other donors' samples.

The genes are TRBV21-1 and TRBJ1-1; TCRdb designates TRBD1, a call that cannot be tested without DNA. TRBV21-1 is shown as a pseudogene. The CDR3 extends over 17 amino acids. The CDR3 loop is CARGDGLEDREVTEAFF.

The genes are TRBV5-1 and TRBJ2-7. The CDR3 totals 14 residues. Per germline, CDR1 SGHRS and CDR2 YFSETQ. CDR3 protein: CASSSALNSYEQYF.

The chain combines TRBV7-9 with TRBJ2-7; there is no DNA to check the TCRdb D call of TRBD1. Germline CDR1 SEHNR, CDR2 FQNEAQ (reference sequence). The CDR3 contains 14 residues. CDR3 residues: CASSSGQGAPEQYF.

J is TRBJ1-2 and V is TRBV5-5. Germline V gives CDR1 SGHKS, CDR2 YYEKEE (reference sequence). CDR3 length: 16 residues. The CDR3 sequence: CASSLAGGVVSYGYTF.

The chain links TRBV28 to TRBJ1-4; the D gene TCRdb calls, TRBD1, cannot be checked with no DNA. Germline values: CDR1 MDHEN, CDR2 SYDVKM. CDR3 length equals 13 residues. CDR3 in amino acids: CASSFPSGEKLFF. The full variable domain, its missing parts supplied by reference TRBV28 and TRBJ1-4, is DVKVTQSSRYLVKRTGEKVFLECVQDMDHENMFWYRQDPGLGLRLIYFSYDVKMKEKGDIPEGYSVSREKKERFSLILESASTNQTSMYLCASSFPSGEKLFFGSGTQLSVL.

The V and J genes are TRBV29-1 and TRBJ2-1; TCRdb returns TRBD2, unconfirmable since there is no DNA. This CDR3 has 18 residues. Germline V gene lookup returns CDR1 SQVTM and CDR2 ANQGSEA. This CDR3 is CSVEDLKLAASSYNEQFF.

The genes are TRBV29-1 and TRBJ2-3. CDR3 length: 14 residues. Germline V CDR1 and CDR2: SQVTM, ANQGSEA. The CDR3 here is CSVEESVDTDTQYF.

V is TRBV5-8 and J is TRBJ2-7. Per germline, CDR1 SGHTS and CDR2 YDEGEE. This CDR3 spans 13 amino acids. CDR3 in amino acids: CASSLVGSYEQYF.

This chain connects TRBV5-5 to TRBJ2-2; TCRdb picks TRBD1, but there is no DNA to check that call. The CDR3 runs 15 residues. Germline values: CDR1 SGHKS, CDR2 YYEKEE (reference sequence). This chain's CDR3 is CASSFGSQGIGELFF. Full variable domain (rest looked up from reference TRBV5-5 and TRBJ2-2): DAGVTQSPTHLIKTRGQQVTLRCSPISGHKSVSWYQQVLGQGPQFIFQYYEKEERGRGNFPDRFSARQFPNYSSELNVNALLLGDSALYLCASSFGSQGIGELFFGEGSRLTVL.

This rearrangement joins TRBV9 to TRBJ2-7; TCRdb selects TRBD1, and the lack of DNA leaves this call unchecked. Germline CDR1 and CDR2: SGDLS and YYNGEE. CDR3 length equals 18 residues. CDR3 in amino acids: CASSGETRGQGLTYEQYF.

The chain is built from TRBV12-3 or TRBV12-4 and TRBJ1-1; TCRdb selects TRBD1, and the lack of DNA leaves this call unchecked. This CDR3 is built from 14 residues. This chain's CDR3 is CASRKKGRNTEAFF.

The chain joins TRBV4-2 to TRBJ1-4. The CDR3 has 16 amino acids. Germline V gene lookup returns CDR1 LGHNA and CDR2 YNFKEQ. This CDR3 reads CASSQDRDNWGEKLFF.

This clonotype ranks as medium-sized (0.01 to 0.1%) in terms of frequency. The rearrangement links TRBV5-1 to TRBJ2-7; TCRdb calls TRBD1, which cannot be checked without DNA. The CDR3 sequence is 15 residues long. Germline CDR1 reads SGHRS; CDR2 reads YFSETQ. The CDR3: CASSDGTGVTDEQYF.

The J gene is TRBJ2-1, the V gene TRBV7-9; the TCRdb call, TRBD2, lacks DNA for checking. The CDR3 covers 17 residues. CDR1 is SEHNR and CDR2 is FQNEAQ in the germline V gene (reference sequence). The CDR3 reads CASSPPVLAETYNEQFF.

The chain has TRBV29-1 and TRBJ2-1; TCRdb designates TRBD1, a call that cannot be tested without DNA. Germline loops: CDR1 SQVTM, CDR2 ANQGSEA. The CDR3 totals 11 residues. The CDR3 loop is CSARTGNEQFF.

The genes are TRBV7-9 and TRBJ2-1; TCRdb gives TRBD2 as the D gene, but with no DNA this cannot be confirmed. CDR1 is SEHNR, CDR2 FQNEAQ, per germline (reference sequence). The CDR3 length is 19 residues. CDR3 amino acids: CASSPGTSGTVFLRNEQFF.

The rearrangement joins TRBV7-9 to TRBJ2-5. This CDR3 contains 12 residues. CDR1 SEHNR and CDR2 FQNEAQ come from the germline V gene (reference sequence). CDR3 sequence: CASSRFQETQYF.

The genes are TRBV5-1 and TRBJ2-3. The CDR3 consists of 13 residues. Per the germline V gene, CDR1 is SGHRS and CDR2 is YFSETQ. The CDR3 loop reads CASSLTSTDTQYF.

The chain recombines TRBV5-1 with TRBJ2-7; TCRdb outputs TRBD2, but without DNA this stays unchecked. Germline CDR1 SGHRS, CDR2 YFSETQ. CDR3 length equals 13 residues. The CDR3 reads CASSSSGSYEQYF.

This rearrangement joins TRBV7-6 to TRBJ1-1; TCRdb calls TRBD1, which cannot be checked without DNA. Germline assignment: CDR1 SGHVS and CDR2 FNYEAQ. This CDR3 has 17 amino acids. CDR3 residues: CASSSGHQPTVNTEAFF. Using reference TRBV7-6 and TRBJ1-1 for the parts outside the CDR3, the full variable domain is GAGVSQSPRYKVTKRGQDVALRCDPISGHVSLYWYRQALGQGPEFLTYFNYEAQQDKSGLPNDRFSAERPEGSISTLTIQRTEQRDSAMYRCASSSGHQPTVNTEAFFGQGTRLTVV.

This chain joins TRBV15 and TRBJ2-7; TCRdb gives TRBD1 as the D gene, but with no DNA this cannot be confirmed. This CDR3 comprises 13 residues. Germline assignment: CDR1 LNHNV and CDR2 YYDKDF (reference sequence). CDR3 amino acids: CATSAGVAYEQYF. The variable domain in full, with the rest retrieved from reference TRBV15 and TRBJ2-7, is DAMVIQNPRYQVTQFGKPVTLSCSQTLNHNVMYWYQQKSSQAPKLLFHYYDKDFNNEADTPDNFQSRRPNTSFCFLDIRSPGLGDTAMYLCATSAGVAYEQYFGPGTRLTVT.

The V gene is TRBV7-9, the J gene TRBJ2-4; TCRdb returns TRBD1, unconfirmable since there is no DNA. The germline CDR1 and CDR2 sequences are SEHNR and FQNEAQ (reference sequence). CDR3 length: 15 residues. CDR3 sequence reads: CASSFGTQGSDIQYF.

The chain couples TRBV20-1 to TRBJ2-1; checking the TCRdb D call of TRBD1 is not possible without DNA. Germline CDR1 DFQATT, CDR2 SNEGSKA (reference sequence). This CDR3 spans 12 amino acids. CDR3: CSTGRRENEQFF.

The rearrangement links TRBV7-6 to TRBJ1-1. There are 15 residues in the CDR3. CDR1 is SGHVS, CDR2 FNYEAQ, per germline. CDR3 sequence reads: CASSLGTGMNTEAFF.

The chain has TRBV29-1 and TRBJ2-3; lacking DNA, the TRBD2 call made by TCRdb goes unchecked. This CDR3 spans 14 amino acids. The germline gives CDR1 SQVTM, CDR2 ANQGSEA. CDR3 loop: CSVETSGSADTQYF.

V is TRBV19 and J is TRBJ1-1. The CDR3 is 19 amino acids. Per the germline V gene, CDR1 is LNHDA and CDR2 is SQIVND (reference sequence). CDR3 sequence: CATKNLGSQYPDMNTEAFF.

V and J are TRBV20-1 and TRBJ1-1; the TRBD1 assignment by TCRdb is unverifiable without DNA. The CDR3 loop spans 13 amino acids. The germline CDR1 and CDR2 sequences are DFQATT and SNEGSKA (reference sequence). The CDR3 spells CSARGDRDFEAFF.

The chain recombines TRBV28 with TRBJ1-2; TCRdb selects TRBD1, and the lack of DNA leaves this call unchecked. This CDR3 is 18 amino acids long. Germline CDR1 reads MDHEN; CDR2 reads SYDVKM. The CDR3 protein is CASTSWGTGALSNYGHTF.

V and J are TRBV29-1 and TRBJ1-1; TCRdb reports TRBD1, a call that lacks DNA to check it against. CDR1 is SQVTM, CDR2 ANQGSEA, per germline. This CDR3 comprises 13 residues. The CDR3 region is CSVENGGDGEAFF.

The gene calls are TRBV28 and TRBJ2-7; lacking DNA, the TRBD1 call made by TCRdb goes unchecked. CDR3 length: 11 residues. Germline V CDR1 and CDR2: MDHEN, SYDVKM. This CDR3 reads CASAGGYEQYF.

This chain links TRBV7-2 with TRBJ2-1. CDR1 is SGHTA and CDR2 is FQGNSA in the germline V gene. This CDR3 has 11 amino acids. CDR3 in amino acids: CASSLPNEQFF.

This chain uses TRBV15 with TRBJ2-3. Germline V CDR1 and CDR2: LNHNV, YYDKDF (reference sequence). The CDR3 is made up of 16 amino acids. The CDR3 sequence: CATSSRSPNISDTQYF.